This record covers a single T cell receptor (beta chain). Its antigen is not known. Primers used in a second PCR of about 7 to 11 cycles were a sample-barcoded 5' primer and a J-beta primer mix. A template-switch adaptor with 12 random nucleotides tagged each cDNA molecule. One entry per CDR3 protein, called by TCRdb with MiXCR from the 5' RACE reads. The sample records about 760,000 distinct CDR3 sequences, 56% being singletons. Germline lookup yields CDR1 ENHRY and CDR2 SYGVKD. This CDR3 spans 14 amino acids. Trimming shortened V by 7 bases and J by 3 bases, and 13 bases separated the two germline ends. The data belong to a study of blood T cells in healthy people across ages. General observations from the study: The study lacked donor CMV status, which possibly confounded expanded clonotype changes.

The genes are TRBV10-3 and TRBJ2-1; no definite D call. The sequencing input was blood. The TCR was taken from a man aged 40-50 years in good health. The CDR3 here is CAIKGGPIYNEQFF. In DNA form, the CDR3 reads TGTGCCATCAAGGGCGGTCCTATCTACAATGAGCAGTTCTTC.